The rows below give T cell receptor beta chains drawn from one sample of a study of T-cell reconstitution after alpha-beta-depleted transplantation in children. TCRdb used MiXCR to reprocess the PCR reads, holding one entry per CDR3 protein. The profile shows more than 75,000 distinct CDR3 sequences, 23% of them singletons. Sequenced material: PBMCs, taken before TCRalphabeta/CD19-depleted stem cell transplant. The receptors were sampled from a boy aged 2 to 10 with acute lymphoblastic leukemia, due to receive a stem cell transplant. The CDR3 runs from the conserved cysteine through the conserved F or W. D genes are given only for firm matches. Clone size is not always given. Where it is, it says once, few, many or a class for expanded clones.

>TRBV20-1|many|TRBJ2-5|TRBD2
TGCAGTGCTAGACTCGGGACTAGCGGAGGGGGGCATAAGACCCAGTACTTC
CSARLGTSGGGHKTQYF
>TRBV6-1|NA|TRBJ2-7|TRBD2
TGTGCCAGCAGTGAAGGACTAGCGGGAGGCTACGAGCAGTACTTC
CASSEGLAGGYEQYF
>TRBV5-1|NA|TRBJ2-7|NA
TGCGCCAGCAGATTGACATTCTCCCCGAGTGCATACGAGCAGTACTTC
CASRLTFSPSAYEQYF
>TRBV6-1|few|TRBJ2-6|NA
TGTGCCAGCAGTGAATTAGCTGGGGCCAACGTCCTGACTTTC
CASSELAGANVLTF
>TRBV25-1|NA|TRBJ2-5|TRBD2
TGTGCCAGCAGTGGATCTAGCGGGAGTAGAGAGACCCAGTACTTC
CASSGSSGSRETQYF
>TRBV7-8|NA|TRBJ1-1|NA
TGTGCCAGCAGCTTAGGCGGGGGGCGCCGTTACACTGAAGCTTTCTTT
CASSLGGGRRYTEAFF
>TRBV15|NA|TRBJ2-1|NA
TGTGCCACCAGCAGAGAAGGTCTGGACTACAATGAGCAGTTCTTC
CATSREGLDYNEQFF
>TRBV6-4|NA|TRBJ2-1|NA
TGTGCCAGCAGTACCTCAGCGGAGGTCTACAATGAGCAGTTCTTC
CASSTSAEVYNEQFF
>TRBV5-6|many|TRBJ2-7|TRBD1
TGTGCCAGCAGCCCGGACAGGGCGCCCTACGAGCAGTACTTC
CASSPDRAPYEQYF
>TRBV20-1|few|TRBJ2-1|TRBD2
TGCAGTGCTATTGAGACTAGCGGAGGTGAGCAGTTCTTC
CSAIETSGGEQFF
>TRBV7-2|once|TRBJ2-7|TRBD2
TGTGCCAGCAGTTTTATAGCGGGGCTAACCTACGAGCAGTACTTC
CASSFIAGLTYEQYF
>TRBV12-3/TRBV12-4|NA|TRBJ2-7|NA
TGTGCCAGCAGTCGTACAACGGAATACGAGCAGTACTTC
CASSRTTEYEQYF
>TRBV6-1|NA|TRBJ2-7|TRBD2
TGTGCCCCTCAGGCGGGGGTTCGTATGGGGTCCTACGAGCAGTACTTC
CAPQAGVRMGSYEQYF
>TRBV7-7|NA|TRBJ2-5|NA
TGTGCCAGCAGCTTAGCCTACCAAGAGACCCAGTACTTC
CASSLAYQETQYF